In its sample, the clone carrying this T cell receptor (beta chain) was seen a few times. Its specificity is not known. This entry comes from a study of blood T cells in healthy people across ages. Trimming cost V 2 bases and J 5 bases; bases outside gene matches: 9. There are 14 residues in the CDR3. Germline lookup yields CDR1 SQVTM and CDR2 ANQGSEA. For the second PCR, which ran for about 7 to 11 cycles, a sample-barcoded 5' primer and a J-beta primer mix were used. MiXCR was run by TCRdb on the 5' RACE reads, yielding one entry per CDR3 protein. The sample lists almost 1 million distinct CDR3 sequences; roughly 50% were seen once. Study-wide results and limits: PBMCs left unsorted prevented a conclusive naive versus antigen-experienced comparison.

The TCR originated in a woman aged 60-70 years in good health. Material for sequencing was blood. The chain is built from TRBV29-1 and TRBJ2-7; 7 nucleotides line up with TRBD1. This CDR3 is CSVEITGVRNEQYF. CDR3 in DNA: TGCAGCGTTGAAATAACAGGGGTGAGAAACGAGCAGTACTTC.